This record looks at one T cell receptor beta chain sequence and its context. Its antigen is unidentified. The source of the sample is a study of OX40 agonist ivuxolimab in advanced cancers. Study-level background: Two patients with cutaneous melanoma and one with hepatocellular carcinoma, three in total, showed partial responses. General study results and limits: The antigen specificity of the peripheral T cells (those that were expanded) was not determined.

Some clones are missing from TCRdb's copy, which holds only in-frame ones; the method was immunoSEQ multiplex PCR. The table lists roughly 110,000 clones, over 75% of them singletons. Trimming removed 2 bases from V and 4 bases from J, with 9 bases in between. CDR3 length: 13 amino acids. CDR1 and CDR2 from the germline V gene are GTSNPN and SVGIG (reference sequence). Specimen: CD4+ or CD8+ T cells sorted from blood, collected in a trial of the OX40 agonist ivuxolimab. The sequence derives from an adult with an advanced solid tumor such as melanoma, head and neck, liver or kidney cancer. The V and J genes are TRBV30 and TRBJ1-5, with unresolved D. The CDR3 nucleotides read TGTGCCTGGAGTCTTACGATGAATCAGCCCCAGCATTTT. This codes for CAWSLTMNQPQHF.